A single T cell receptor (beta chain) is shown here with its context. The PCR was carried out with 60 Vbeta primers and 13 Jbeta primers. This table comes from immunoSEQ multiplex PCR, and its TCRdb copy is limited to in-frame clones, with some not included. The sample consists of 130,000 or so clones, about 75% of them appearing once. Trimming stripped 6 bases from V and 4 bases from J, with 13 bases between. Per the germline V gene, CDR1 is MNHEY and CDR2 is SVGAGI. This CDR3 region has 14 residues. This specimen comes from a study of cytomegalovirus exposure and HLA in healthy donors. Material: PBMCs. This TCR was recovered from a woman aged 35 to 49 in good health and CMV-seronegative. This chain joins TRBV6-5 and TRBJ2-1, with TRBD1 as a possible D gene (6 bases). This chain's CDR3 is CASSRVGQYNEQFF. As DNA, the CDR3 is TGTGCCAGCAGCCGAGTAGGACAGTACAATGAGCAGTTCTTC.